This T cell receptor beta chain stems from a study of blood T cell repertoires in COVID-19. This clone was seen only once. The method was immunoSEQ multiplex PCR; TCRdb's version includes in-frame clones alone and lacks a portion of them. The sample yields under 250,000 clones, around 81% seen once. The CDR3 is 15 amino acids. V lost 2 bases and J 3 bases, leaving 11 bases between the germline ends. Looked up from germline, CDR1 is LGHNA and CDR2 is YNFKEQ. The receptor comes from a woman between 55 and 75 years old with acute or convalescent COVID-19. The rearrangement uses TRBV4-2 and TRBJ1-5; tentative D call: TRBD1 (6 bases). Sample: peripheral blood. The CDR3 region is CASSQNGQTNQPQHF. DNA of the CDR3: TGTGCCAGCAGCCAAAATGGACAGACCAATCAGCCCCAGCATTTT.